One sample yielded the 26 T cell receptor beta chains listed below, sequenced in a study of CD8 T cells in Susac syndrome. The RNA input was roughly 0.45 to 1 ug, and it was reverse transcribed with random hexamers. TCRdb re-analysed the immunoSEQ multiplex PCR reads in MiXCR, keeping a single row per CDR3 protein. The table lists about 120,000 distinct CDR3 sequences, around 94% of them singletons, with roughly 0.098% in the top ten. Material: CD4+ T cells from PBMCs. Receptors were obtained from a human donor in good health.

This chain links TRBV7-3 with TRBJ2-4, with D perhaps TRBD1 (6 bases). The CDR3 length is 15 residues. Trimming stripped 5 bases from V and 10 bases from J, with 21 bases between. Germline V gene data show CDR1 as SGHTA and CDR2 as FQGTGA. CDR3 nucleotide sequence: TGTGCCAGCAGCGCACAGGGAACCGTCGGGTGGATTCAGTACTTC. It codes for CASSAQGTVGWIQYF.

This CDR3 is CASAFAGSYSNQPQHF. In nucleotides, the CDR3 is TGTGCCAGCGCCTTCGCGGGCAGCTATAGCAATCAGCCCCAGCATTTT. The chain uses TRBV27 and TRBJ1-5; D ambiguous. Germline CDR1 is MNHEY and CDR2 is SMNVEV (reference sequence). V shed 8 bases and J shed 0 bases, with 17 bases lying between them. The CDR3 has 16 amino acids.

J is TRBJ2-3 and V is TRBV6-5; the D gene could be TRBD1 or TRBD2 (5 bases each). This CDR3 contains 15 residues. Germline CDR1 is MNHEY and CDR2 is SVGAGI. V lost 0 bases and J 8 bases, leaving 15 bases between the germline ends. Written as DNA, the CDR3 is TGTGCCAGCAGTTACTCGATAGGGGCCGGAGGTACGCAGTATTTT. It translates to CASSYSIGAGGTQYF.

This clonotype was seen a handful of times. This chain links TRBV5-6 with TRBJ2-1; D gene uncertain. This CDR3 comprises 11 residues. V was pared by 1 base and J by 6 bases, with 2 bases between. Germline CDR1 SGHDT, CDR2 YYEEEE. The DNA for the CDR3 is TGTGCCAGCAGCTTGTCCAATGAGCAGTTCTTC. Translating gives CASSLSNEQFF.

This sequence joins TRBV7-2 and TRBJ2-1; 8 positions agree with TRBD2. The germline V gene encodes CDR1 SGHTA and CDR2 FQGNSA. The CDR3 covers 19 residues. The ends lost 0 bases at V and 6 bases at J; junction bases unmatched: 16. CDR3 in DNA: TGTGCCAGCAGCTTAGCTACCTGGGAGGGTAGCGGGAAGTCCAATGAGCAGTTCTTC. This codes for CASSLATWEGSGKSNEQFF.

The CDR3 protein is CASSLDRNTGELFF. For the CDR3, the DNA is TGTGCCAGCAGTTTGGACAGGAACACCGGGGAGCTGTTTTTT. The gene calls are TRBV12-3 or TRBV12-4 and TRBJ2-2, with TRBD1 as a possible D gene (6 bases). The V end was cut by 3 bases, the J end by 1 base, with 6 bases between. The CDR3 is 14 amino acids.

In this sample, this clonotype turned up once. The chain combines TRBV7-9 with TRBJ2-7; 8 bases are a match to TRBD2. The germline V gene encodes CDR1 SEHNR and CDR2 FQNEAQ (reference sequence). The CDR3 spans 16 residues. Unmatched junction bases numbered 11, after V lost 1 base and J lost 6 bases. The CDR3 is CASSLGVGLEVAEQYF. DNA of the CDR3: TGTGCCAGCAGCTTAGGTGTGGGACTAGAGGTCGCCGAGCAGTACTTC.

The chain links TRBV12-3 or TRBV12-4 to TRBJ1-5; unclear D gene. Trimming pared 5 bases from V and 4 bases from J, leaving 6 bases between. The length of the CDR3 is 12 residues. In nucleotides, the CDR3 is TGTGCCAGCAGTGCCCAGAATCAGCCCCAGCATTTT. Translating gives CASSAQNQPQHF.

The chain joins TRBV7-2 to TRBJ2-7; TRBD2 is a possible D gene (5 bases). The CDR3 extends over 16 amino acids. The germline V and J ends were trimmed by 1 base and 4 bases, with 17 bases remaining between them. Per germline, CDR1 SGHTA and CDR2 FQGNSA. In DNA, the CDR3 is TGTGCCAGCAGCTTAGAGGCGTCTAGCAGGAGTTACGAGCAGTACTTC. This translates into CASSLEASSRSYEQYF.

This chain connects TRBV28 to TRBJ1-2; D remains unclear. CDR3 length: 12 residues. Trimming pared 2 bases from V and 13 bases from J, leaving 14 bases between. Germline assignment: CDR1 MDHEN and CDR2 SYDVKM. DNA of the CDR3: TGTGCCAGCAGTTTAGGCCCGGACTTTGGCACCTTC. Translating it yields CASSLGPDFGTF.

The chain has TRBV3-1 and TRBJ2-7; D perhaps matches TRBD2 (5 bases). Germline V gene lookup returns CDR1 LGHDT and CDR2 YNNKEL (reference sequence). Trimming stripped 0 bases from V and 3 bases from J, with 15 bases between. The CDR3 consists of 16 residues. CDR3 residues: CASSQDDGRRLYEQYF. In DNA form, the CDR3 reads TGTGCCAGCAGCCAAGATGATGGGCGGAGGCTCTACGAGCAGTACTTC.

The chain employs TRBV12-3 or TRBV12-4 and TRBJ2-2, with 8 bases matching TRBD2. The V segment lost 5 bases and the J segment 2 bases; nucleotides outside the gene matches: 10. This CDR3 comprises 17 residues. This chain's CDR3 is CASSPKSGSSNTGELFF. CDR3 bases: TGTGCCAGCAGTCCCAAGAGCGGGAGCTCCAACACCGGGGAGCTGTTTTTT.

DNA of the CDR3: TGTGCCTGCGGACTAGCGGGAGGCTCTGGGGCCAACGTCCTGACTTTC. Its translation: CACGLAGGSGANVLTF. The chain carries TRBV30 and TRBJ2-6, with 14 bases fitting TRBD2. The length of the CDR3 is 16 residues. V shed 6 bases and J 0 bases; nucleotides not matched to a gene: 1. CDR1 and CDR2 from the germline V gene are GTSNPN and SVGIG (reference sequence).

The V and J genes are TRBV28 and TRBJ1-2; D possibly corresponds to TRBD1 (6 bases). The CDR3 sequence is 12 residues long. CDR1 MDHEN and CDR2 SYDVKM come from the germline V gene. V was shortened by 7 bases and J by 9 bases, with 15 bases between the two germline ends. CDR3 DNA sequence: TGTGCCAGCACCTACCCAGGGGCACGCTACACCTTC. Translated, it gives CASTYPGARYTF.

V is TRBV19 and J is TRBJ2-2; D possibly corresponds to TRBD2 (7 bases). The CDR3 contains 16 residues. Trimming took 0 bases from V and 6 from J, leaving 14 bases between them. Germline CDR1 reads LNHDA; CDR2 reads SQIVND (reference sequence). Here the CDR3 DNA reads TGTGCCAGTAGTATAGATGGTCCGGGGGGCTCCGGGGAGCTGTTTTTT. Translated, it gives CASSIDGPGGSGELFF.

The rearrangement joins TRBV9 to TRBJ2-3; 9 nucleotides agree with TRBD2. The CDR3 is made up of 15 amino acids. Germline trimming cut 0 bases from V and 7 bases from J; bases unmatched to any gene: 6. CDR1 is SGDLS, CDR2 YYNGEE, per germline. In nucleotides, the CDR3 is TGTGCCAGCAGCGTAGGAGCGGGAGGTGGCCATACGCAGTATTTT. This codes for CASSVGAGGGHTQYF.

CDR3 region: CASSLEGVGYTF. The CDR3, as DNA: TGTGCCAGCAGCTTAGAGGGGGTCGGCTACACCTTC. V usage is TRBV5-4 and J usage is TRBJ1-2, with D possibly matching TRBD1 (6 bases). The CDR3 extends over 12 amino acids. In germline, CDR1 is SGHNT, CDR2 YYREEE (reference sequence). Deletions cut 2 bases from V and 8 bases from J, with 10 bases between. The full variable domain, completed using reference TRBV5-4 and TRBJ1-2, is ETGVTQSPTHLIKTRGQQVTLRCSSQSGHNTVSWYQQALGQGPQFIFQYYREEENGRGNFPPRFSGLQFPNYSSELNVNALELDDSALYLCASSLEGVGYTFGSGTRLTVV.

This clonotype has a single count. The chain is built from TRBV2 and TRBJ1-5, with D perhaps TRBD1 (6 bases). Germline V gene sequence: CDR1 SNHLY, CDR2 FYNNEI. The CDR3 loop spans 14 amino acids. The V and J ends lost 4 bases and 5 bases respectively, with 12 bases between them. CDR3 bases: TGTGCCAGCAGTGTAACCTCAGGGGATCAGCCCCAGCATTTT. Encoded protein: CASSVTSGDQPQHF.

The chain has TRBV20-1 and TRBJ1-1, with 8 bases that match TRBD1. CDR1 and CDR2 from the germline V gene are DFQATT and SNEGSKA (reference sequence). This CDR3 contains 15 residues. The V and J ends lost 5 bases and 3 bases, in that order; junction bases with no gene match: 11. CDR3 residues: CSAPRQGYEHTEAFF. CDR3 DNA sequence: TGCAGTGCTCCTCGACAGGGGTATGAGCACACTGAAGCTTTCTTT.

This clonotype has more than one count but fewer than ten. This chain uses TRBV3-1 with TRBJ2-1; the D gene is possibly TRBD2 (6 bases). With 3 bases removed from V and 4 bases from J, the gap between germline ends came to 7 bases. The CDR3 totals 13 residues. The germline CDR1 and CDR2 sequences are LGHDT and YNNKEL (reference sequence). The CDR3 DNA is TGTGCCAGCAGCCAGGGACTTTACAATGAGCAGTTCTTC. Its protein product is CASSQGLYNEQFF.

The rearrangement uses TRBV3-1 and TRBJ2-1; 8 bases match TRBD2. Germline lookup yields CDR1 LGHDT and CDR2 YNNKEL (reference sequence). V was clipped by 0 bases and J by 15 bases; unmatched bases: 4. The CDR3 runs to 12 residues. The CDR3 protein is CASSQDGRAGFF. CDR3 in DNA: TGTGCCAGCAGCCAAGACGGGAGGGCCGGGTTCTTC.

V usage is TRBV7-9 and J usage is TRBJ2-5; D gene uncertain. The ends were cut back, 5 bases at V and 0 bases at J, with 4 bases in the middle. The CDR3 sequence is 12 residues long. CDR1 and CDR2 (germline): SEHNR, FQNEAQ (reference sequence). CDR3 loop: CASSHNQETQYF. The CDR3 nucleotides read TGTGCCAGCAGCCACAACCAAGAGACCCAGTACTTC.

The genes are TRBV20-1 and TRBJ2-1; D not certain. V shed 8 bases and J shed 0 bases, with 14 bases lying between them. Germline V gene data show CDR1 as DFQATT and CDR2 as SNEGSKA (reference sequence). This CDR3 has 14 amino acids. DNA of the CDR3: TGCAGTTCCCCGGAGTCGTTCTCCTACAATGAGCAGTTCTTC. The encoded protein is CSSPESFSYNEQFF.

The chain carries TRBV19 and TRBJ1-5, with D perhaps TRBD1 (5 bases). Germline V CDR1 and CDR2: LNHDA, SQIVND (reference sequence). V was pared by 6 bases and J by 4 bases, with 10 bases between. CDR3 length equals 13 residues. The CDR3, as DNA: TGTGCCAGTAGGGGGCAGGGAAATCAGCCCCAGCATTTT. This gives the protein CASRGQGNQPQHF.

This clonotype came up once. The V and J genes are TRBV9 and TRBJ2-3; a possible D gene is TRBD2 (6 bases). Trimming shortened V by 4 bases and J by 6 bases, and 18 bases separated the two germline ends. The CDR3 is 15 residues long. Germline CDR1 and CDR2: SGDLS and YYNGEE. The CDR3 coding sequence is TGTGCCAGCAGCCCCTCGGGGGAGGCGTTGGATACGCAGTATTTT. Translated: CASSPSGEALDTQYF.

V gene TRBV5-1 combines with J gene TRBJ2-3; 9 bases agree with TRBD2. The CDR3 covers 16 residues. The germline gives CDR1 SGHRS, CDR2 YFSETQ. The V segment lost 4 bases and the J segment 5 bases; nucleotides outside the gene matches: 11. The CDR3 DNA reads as TGCGCCAGCAGCAGTGTGGGACTAGCCTTGGGAGATACGCAGTATTTT. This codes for CASSSVGLALGDTQYF.